A selection of T cell receptor beta chains follows, all from one sample in a study of T cell repertoires in cytomegalovirus infection. Their antigens remain unidentified. TCRdb reanalysed the reads using MiXCR and keeps one entry per CDR3 protein. The sample shows just over 450,000 distinct CDR3 sequences, about 44% of them seen only once. Source: cultured PBMCs, taken from culture after CMV antigen stimulation. The source of these receptors is a human donor in good health (CMV status not recorded). Some clones in this sample may be carry-over from other donors' samples. CDR3s include the opening cysteine and the closing phenylalanine or tryptophan. Each record gives: clone size, V gene, D gene, J gene, CDR3 protein, CDR3 DNA. The D gene is left open where the match is weak. Clone size is given for some rows only: seen once, a few or many times, or a class if the clone is expanded.

NA,TRBV27,NA,TRBJ2-7,CASSQYMTRHKGQYF,TGTGCCAGCAGTCAATACATGACGAGGCATAAGGGGCAGTACTTC
NA,TRBV6-2/TRBV6-3,TRBD2,TRBJ2-3,CASSSLAGGLTDTQYF,TGTGCCAGCAGCTCACTAGCGGGAGGGCTCACAGATACGCAGTATTTT
NA,TRBV5-1,TRBD1,TRBJ1-1,CASSFTPGTGGDEAFF,TGCGCCAGCAGCTTTACCCCCGGGACAGGGGGGGACGAAGCTTTCTTT
few,TRBV5-1,NA,TRBJ1-2,CASSLEGQRNYGYTF,TGCGCCAGCAGCTTGGAAGGACAGAGGAACTATGGCTACACCTTC
few,TRBV12-3/TRBV12-4,NA,TRBJ2-1,CASRNSNEQFF,TGTGCCAGCAGGAACTCTAATGAGCAGTTCTTC
NA,TRBV10-3,NA,TRBJ2-1,CAASGLGVNEQFF,TGTGCCGCAAGCGGGTTAGGGGTCAATGAGCAGTTCTTC
NA,TRBV6-5,NA,TRBJ2-3,CASSPASLGTDTQYF,TGTGCCAGCAGTCCGGCTAGTTTGGGCACAGATACGCAGTATTTT
NA,TRBV7-2,NA,TRBJ1-6,CASSLVFWENSPLHF,TGTGCCAGCAGCTTAGTTTTCTGGGAGAATTCACCCCTCCACTTT
NA,TRBV5-3,TRBD1,TRBJ2-5,CASSPLSGTAQETQYF,TGTGCCAGCAGCCCTCTGTCCGGGACAGCCCAAGAGACCCAGTACTTC
NA,TRBV12-3/TRBV12-4,NA,TRBJ2-1,CASTPRRDNEQFF,TGTGCCAGCACTCCCCGGCGGGACAATGAGCAGTTCTTC